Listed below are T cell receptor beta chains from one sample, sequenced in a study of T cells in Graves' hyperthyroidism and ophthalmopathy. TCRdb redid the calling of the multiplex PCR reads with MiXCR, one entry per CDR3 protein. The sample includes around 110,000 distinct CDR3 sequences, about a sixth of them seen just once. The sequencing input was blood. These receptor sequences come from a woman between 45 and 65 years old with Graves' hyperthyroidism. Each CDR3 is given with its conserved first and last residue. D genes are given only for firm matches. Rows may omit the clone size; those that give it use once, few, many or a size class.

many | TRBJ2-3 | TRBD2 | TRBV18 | TGTGCCAGCTCACCACCGGGACTAGCGGGAGGACGCACAGATACGCAGTATTTT | CASSPPGLAGGRTDTQYF
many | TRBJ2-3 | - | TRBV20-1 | TGCAGTGCTGGGGGGGCAAGCACAGATACGCAGTATTTT | CSAGGASTDTQYF
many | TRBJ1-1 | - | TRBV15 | TGTGCCACCAGCGACTATACGGGGACGGGAAAGCGTGGTGAAGCTTTCTTT | CATSDYTGTGKRGEAFF
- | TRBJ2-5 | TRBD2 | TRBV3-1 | TGTGCCAGCAGCCCGTGGACTAGCGGGGCTCCCCCCCAGTACTTC | CASSPWTSGAPPQYF
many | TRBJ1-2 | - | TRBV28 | TGTGCCAGCAGTCCCCTTGAGCGGTCCATGGATCGAACCTTCTATGGCTACACCTTC | CASSPLERSMDRTFYGYTF
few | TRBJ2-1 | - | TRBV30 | TGTGCCTGGAGTCATGGGACCAAATCCTACAATGAGCAGTTCTTC | CAWSHGTKSYNEQFF
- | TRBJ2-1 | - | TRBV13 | TGTGCCAGCAGCGTAGATCAGGGGAACAATGAGCAGTTCTTC | CASSVDQGNNEQFF
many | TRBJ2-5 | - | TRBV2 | TGTGCCAGCAGTGACCGGGACGGGAAGACCCAGTACTTC | CASSDRDGKTQYF
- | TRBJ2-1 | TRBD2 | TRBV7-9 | TGTGCCAGCAGCCCACTGGGACTAGCGGAATACAATGAGCAGTTCTTC | CASSPLGLAEYNEQFF
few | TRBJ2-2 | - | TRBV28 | TGTGCCAGCAGGAGGGTTATGGTCGGGGAGCTGTTTTTT | CASRRVMVGELFF
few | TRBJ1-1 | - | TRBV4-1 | TGCGCCAGCAGCCAAGGGTCCAGTATGAACACTGAAGCTTTCTTT | CASSQGSSMNTEAFF
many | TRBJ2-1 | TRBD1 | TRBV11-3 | TGTGCCAGCAGCGACTCCAGGGGGGAGCAGTTCTTC | CASSDSRGEQFF
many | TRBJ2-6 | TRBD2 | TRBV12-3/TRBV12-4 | TGTGCCAGCAGTTTATGGGGCGGGAGATTCGCTGGGGCCAACGTCCTGACTTTC | CASSLWGGRFAGANVLTF
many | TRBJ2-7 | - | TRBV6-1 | TGTGCCAGCAGCGTTAACCAGGGATATGTAGAGGGCGAGCAGTACTTC | CASSVNQGYVEGEQYF
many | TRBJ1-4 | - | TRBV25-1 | TGTGCCAGCAGTCAACAGGGCGGCGATGAAAAACTGTTTTTT | CASSQQGGDEKLFF
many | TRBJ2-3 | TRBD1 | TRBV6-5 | TGTGCCAGCAGTTACTCGACAGGGGGCAGAGATACGCAGTATTTT | CASSYSTGGRDTQYF
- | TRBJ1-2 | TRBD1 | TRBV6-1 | TGTGCCAGCAGTGAGCGGACAGGGGCTGCTCTCTATGGCTACACCTTC | CASSERTGAALYGYTF
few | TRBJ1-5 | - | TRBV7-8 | TGTGCCAGCAGCTTAGTATGGGGATCTTCCCAGCATTTT | CASSLVWGSSQHF
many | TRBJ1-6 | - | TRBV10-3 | TGTGCCATCAGTCCCCAGGGCCCCAATAATTCACCCCTCCACTTT | CAISPQGPNNSPLHF
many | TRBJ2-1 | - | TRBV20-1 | TGCAGTGCCCAAGGACTGGGCTCATACAATGAGCAGTTCTTC | CSAQGLGSYNEQFF
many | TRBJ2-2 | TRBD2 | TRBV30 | TGTGCCTGGCGACTAGCGGGAGGCACCGGGGAGCTGTTTTTT | CAWRLAGGTGELFF
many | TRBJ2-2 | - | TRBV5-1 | TGCGCCAGCAGCTTTAGGGGGACGGACTTCCCCGGGGAGCTGTTTTTT | CASSFRGTDFPGELFF
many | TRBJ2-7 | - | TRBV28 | TGTGCCAGCAGTGGGCCCAGGGGCTCCTACGAGCAGTACTTC | CASSGPRGSYEQYF
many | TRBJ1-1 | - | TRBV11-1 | TGTGCCAGCAGTCCCAGTGAGAAGCACACTGAAGCTTTCTTT | CASSPSEKHTEAFF
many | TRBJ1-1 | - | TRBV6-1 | TGTGCCAGCAGGGACCCAGCCCTTGAAGCTTTCTTT | CASRDPALEAFF
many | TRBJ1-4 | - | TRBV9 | TGTGCCAGCAGCGTCGGGGGAGGAGGAACTAATGAAAAACTGTTTTTT | CASSVGGGGTNEKLFF
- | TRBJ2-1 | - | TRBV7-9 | TGTGCCAGCAGCTTAGCGCCCCGCGCGGAGCAGTTCTTC | CASSLAPRAEQFF
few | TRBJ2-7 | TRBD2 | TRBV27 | TGTGCCAGCAGTTTTGCGGGAGCAATCTCGTACGAGCAGTACTTC | CASSFAGAISYEQYF
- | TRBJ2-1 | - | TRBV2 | TGTGCCAGCAGGGTCGACCCCCGGAATGAGCAGTTCTTC | CASRVDPRNEQFF
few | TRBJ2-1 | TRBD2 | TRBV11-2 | TGTGCCAGCAGCTCGGGACTAGCGGGACCTTACAATGAGCAGTTCTTC | CASSSGLAGPYNEQFF
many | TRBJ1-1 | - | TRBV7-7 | TGTGCTAGCAGCCGGGTGGAGGGCACTGAAGCTTTCTTT | CASSRVEGTEAFF
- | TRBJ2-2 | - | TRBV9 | TGTGCCAGCAGCGTAGCACTATACACCGGGGAGCTGTTTTTT | CASSVALYTGELFF
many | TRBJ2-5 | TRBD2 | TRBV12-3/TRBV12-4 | TGTGCCAGCCGACTAGCGGGACAAGAGACCCAGTACTTC | CASRLAGQETQYF
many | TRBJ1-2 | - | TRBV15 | TGTGCCACCAGCAGAGATAATTGGCAGGGTGGTCATGGCTACACCTTC | CATSRDNWQGGHGYTF
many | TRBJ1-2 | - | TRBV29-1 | TGCAGCGTTGGATCTGACAGTCTTGTTAACTATGGCTACACCTTC | CSVGSDSLVNYGYTF
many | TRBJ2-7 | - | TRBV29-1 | TGCAGCGTAACCGGGACCTCATACGAGCAGTACTTC | CSVTGTSYEQYF
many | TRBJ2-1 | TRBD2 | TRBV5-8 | TGTGCCAGCAGCTTACTGACTAGCGGGAGGTCCTACAATGAGCAGTTCTTC | CASSLLTSGRSYNEQFF
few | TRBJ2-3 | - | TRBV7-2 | TGTGCCAGCAGCTGGGATGGGGGAGAGGAAGATACGCAGTATTTT | CASSWDGGEEDTQYF
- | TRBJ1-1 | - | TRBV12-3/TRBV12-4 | TGTGCCAGCAGTTTAGGATGGGAGAGGAACACTGAAGCTTTCTTT | CASSLGWERNTEAFF
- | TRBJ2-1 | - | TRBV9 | TGTGCCAGCAGCTGGGGGGGGGGGGGGGGCGTACTGAACAATGAGCAGTTCTTC | CASSWGGGGGVLNNEQFF
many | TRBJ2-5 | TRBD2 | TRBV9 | TGTGCCAGCAGCGTACGGGAAGCGGGAGTAAGAGAGACCCAGTACTTC | CASSVREAGVRETQYF
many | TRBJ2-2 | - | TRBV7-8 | TGTGCCAGCAGCGGGATGGAGACATGGAACACCGGGGAGCTGTTTTTT | CASSGMETWNTGELFF
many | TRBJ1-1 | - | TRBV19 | TGTGCCAGTAGTATAAATCTGAACACTGAAGCTTTCTTT | CASSINLNTEAFF
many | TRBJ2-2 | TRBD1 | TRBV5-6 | TGTGCCAGCAGCGACACAGGGGTTGGGGAGCTGTTTTTT | CASSDTGVGELFF
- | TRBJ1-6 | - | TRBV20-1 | TGCAGTGCTAGTCTAGATGGAGGAAGAGATTCACCCCTCCACTTT | CSASLDGGRDSPLHF
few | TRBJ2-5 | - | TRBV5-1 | TGCGCCAGCAGCTTGGGAGGGGTTCAAGAGACCCAGTACTTC | CASSLGGVQETQYF
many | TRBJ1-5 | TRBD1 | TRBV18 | TGTGCCAGCTCACCACTTCCAGGGGGGCAGCCCCAGCATTTT | CASSPLPGGQPQHF
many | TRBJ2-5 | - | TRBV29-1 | TGCAGCGTTGAAGTTGGGAGAGAGACCCAGTACTTC | CSVEVGRETQYF
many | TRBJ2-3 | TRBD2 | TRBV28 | TGTGCCAGCACCCCAGCGGGAGGGTGGACAGATACGCAGTATTTT | CASTPAGGWTDTQYF
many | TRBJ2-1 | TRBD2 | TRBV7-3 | TGTGCCAGCAGCTCGGCGACTAGCGGCGTAAATGAGCAGTTCTTC | CASSSATSGVNEQFF
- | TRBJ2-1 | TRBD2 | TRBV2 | TGTGCCAGCAGTACCCCGGGACTAGCGGGAGGGCCACAAGGTAGCTCCTACAATGAGCAGTTCTTC | CASSTPGLAGGPQGSSYNEQFF
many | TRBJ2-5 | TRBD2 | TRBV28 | TGTGCCAGCAGTCCGATGACTAGCGGGAGGGTGAGGGAGACCCAGTACTTC | CASSPMTSGRVRETQYF
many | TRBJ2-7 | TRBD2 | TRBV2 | TGTGCCAGCAATCCTACATCTGGGACTAGCTGGTACGAGCAGTACTTC | CASNPTSGTSWYEQYF
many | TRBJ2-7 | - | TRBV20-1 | TGCAGTGCTAGCCGGGACCCCCGGTCCTACGAGCAGTACTTC | CSASRDPRSYEQYF
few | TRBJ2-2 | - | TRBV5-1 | TGCGCCAGCAGCTTGACAAGGTCCGGGGAGCTGTTTTTT | CASSLTRSGELFF
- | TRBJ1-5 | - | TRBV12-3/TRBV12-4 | TGTGCCAGCAGTTTAGTATTTGCCAGCCATCAGCCCCAGCATTTT | CASSLVFASHQPQHF
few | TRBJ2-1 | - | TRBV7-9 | TGTGCCAGCAGCCCCCCTGGTGTGCGGCTGGCCTACAATGAGCAGTTCTTC | CASSPPGVRLAYNEQFF
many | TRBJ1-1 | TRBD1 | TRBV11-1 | TGTGCCAGCAGCTTTACCGACAGGGTAGCGGCTTTCTTT | CASSFTDRVAAFF
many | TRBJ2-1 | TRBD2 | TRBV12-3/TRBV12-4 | TGTGCCAGCAGTTGGGGACTAGCGGGAGAATTTGAGCAGTTCTTC | CASSWGLAGEFEQFF
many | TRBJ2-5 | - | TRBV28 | TGTGCCAGCAGTTCCCCTTTAGGCCAAGAGACCCAGTACTTC | CASSSPLGQETQYF